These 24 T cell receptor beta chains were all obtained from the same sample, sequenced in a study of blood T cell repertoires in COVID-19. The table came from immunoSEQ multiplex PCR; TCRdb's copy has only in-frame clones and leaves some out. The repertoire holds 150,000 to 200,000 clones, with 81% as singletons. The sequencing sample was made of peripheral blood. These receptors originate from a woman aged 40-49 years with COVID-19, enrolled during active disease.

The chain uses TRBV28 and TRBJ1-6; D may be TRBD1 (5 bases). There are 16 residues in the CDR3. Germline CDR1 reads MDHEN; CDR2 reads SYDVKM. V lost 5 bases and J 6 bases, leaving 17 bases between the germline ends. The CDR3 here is CASSPGGGKVNSPLHF. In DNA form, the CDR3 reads TGTGCCAGCAGTCCCGGCGGGGGAAAAGTTAATTCACCCCTCCACTTT.

The CDR3 nucleotides read TGCGCCAGCAGCTTGGGGCCTAGAGCGGAAAAACTGTTTTTT. Translating it yields CASSLGPRAEKLFF. V usage is TRBV5-1 and J usage is TRBJ1-4; D gene uncertain. The germline gives CDR1 SGHRS, CDR2 YFSETQ. The CDR3 has 14 amino acids. Trimming removed 0 bases at V and 8 bases at J, with 11 bases between.

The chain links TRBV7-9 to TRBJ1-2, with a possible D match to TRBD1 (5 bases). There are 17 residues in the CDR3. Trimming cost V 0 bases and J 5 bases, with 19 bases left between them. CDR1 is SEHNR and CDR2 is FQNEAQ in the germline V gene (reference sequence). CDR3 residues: CASSLAAGIPSLYGYTF. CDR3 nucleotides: TGTGCCAGCAGCTTAGCGGCAGGGATACCCTCCCTATATGGCTACACCTTC.

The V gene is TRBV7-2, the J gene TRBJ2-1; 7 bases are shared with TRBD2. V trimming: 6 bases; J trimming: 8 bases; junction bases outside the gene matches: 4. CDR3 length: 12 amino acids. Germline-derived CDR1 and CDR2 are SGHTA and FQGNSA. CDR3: CASRGGFDEQFF. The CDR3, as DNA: TGTGCCAGCAGGGGAGGGTTCGATGAGCAGTTCTTC.

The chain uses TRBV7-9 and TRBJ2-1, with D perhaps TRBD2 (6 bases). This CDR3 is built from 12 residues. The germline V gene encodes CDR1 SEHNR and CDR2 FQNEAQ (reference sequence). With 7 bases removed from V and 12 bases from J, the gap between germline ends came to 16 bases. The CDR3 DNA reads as TGTGCCAGCACCCTCGGGAGCGTCAGGCAGTTCTTC. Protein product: CASTLGSVRQFF. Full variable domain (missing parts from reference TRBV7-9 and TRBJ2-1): DTGVSQNPRHKITKRGQNVTFRCDPISEHNRLYWYRQTLGQGPEFLTYFQNEAQLEKSRLLSDRFSAERPKGSFSTLEIQRTEQGDSAMYLCASTLGSVRQFFGPGTRLTVL.

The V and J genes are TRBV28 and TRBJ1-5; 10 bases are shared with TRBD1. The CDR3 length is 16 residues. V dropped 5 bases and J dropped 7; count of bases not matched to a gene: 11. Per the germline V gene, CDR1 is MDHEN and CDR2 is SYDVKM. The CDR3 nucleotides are TGTGCCAGCAGTAGACGCCGACAGGGGGCGGGCCAGCCCCAGCATTTT. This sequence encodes CASSRRRQGAGQPQHF.

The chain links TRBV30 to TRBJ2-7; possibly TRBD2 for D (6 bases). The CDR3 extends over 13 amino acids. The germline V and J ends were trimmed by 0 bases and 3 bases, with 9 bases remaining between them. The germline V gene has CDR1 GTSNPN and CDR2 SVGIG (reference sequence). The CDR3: CAWSVWGLYEQYF. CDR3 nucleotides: TGTGCCTGGAGTGTATGGGGACTCTACGAGCAGTACTTC.

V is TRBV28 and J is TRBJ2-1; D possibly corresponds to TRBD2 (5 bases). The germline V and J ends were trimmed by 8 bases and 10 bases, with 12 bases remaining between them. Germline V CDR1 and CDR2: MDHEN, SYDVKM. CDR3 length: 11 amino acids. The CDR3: CASSRGEEQFF. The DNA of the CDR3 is TGTGCCAGCTCCCGGGGTGAAGAGCAGTTCTTC.

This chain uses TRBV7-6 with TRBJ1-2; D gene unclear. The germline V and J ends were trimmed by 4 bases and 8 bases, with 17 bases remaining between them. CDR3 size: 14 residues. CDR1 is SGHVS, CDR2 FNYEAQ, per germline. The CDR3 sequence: CASSSSGGISGYTF. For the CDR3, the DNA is TGTGCCAGCAGCTCAAGCGGAGGGATCAGCGGCTACACCTTC.

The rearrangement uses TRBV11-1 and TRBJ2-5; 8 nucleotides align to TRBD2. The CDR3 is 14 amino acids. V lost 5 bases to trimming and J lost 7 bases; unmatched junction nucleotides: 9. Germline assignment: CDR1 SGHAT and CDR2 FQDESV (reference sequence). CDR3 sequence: CASSTTRAGGTQYF. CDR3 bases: TGTGCCAGCAGCACAACACGGGCGGGAGGGACCCAGTACTTC. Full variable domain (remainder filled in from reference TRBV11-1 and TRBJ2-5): EAEVAQSPRYKITEKSQAVAFWCDPISGHATLYWYRQILGQGPELLVQFQDESVVDDSQLPKDRFSAERLKGVDSTLKIQPAELGDSAMYLCASSTTRAGGTQYFGPGTRLLVL.

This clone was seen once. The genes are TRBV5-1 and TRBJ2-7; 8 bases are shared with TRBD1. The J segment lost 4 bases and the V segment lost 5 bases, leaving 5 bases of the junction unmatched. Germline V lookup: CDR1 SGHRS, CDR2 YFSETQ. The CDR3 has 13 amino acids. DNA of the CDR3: TGCGCCAGCAGGGGGACAGGAGAATACGAGCAGTACTTC. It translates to CASRGTGEYEQYF.

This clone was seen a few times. CDR3 loop: CASGLNGGATEAFF. The CDR3 coding sequence is TGTGCTAGTGGTTTGAACGGGGGGGCCACTGAAGCTTTCTTT. V gene TRBV12-5 combines with J gene TRBJ1-1; D perhaps matches TRBD1 (6 bases). The CDR3 runs to 14 residues. Germline CDR1 is LGHNT and CDR2 is FRNRAP. The V and J ends lost 2 bases and 4 bases respectively, with 11 bases between them.

In DNA, the CDR3 is TGTGCCAGCAGCTTAGGTCAGGGTCAGGGCCGTCTGCAGTTCTTC. Its protein is CASSLGQGQGRLQFF. The chain carries TRBV5-6 and TRBJ2-1; tentative D call: TRBD1 (5 bases). Trimming left V 2 bases short and J 12 bases short, with 21 bases between. The CDR3 covers 15 residues. The V gene's germline CDR1 is SGHDT and CDR2 YYEEEE.

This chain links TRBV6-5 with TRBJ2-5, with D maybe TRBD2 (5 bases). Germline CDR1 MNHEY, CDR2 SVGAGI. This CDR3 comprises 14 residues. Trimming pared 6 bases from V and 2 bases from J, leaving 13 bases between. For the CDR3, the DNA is TGTGCCAGCAGGCACCACGGGGAACAAGAGACCCAGTACTTC. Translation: CASRHHGEQETQYF.

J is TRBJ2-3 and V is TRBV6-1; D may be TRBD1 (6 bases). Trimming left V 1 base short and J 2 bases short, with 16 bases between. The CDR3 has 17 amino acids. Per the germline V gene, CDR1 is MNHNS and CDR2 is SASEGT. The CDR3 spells CASSEELNRVFTDTQYF. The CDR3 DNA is TGTGCCAGCAGTGAAGAGTTGAACAGGGTTTTCACAGATACGCAGTATTTT.

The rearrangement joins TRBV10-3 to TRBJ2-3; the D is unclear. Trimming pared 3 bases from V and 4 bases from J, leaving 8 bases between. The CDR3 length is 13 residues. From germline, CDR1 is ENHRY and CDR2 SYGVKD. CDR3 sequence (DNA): TGTGCCATCAGTGACCCTATAGCAGATACGCAGTATTTT. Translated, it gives CAISDPIADTQYF.

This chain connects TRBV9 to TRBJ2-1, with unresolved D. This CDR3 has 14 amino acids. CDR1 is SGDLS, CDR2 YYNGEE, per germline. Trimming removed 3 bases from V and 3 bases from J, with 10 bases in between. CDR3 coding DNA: TGTGCCAGCAGCGATTCAGGCAACTACAATGAGCAGTTCTTC. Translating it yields CASSDSGNYNEQFF.

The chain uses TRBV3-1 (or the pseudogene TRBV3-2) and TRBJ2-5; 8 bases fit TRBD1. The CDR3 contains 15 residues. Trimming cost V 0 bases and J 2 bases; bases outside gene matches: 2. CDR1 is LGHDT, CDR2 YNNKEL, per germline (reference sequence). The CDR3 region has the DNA TGTGCCAGCAGCCAAGATTGGACAGGGCAAGAGACCCAGTACTTC. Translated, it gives CASSQDWTGQETQYF.

The CDR3 spells CATHRGTGQPQHF. The CDR3 DNA reads TGTGCCACCCACAGGGGTACGGGGCAGCCCCAGCATTTT. The rearrangement uses TRBV19 and TRBJ1-5; the match to TRBD1 covers 7 bases. The CDR3 runs to 13 residues. Germline lookup yields CDR1 LNHDA and CDR2 SQIVND (reference sequence). Trimming at V came to 10 bases and at J to 7 bases, leaving 10 bases not matched to a gene.

CDR3 sequence (DNA): TGTGCCTGGAAATCCATACAGGGAGACACTGAAGCTTTCTTT. Amino acid sequence: CAWKSIQGDTEAFF. The chain is built from TRBV30 and TRBJ1-1; D possibly corresponds to TRBD1 (6 bases). With 4 bases removed from V and 3 bases from J, the gap between germline ends came to 15 bases. The CDR3 is 14 amino acids. The V gene's germline CDR1 is GTSNPN and CDR2 SVGIG (reference sequence).

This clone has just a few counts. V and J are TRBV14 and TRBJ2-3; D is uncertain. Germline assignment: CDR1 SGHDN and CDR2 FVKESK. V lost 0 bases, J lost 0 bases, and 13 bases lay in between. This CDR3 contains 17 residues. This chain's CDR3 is CASSQDWAGPSTDTQYF. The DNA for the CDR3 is TGTGCCAGCAGCCAAGATTGGGCAGGTCCTAGCACAGATACGCAGTATTTT.

This chain's CDR3 is CANNRQEQYV. In DNA, the CDR3 is TGTGCCAACAACAGGCAGGAGCAGTACGTC. This chain links TRBV12-3 or TRBV12-4 with TRBJ2-7; maybe TRBD1 (5 bases). V dropped 10 bases and J dropped 7 bases, with 11 bases sitting between them. This CDR3 is built from 10 residues.

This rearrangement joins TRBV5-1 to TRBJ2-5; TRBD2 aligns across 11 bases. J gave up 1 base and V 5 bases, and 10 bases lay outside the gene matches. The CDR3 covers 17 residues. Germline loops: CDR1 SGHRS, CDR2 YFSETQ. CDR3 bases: TGCGCCAGCAGACCCTTAGCGGGAGGGGTAAGCCAAGAGACCCAGTACTTC. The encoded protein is CASRPLAGGVSQETQYF.

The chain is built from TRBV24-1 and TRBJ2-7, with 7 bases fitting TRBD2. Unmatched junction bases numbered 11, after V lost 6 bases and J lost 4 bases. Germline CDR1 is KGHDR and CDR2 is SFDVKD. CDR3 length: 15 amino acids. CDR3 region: CATSPVGGGLYEQYV. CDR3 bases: TGTGCCACCAGTCCCGTTGGGGGAGGGCTTTACGAGCAGTACGTC.